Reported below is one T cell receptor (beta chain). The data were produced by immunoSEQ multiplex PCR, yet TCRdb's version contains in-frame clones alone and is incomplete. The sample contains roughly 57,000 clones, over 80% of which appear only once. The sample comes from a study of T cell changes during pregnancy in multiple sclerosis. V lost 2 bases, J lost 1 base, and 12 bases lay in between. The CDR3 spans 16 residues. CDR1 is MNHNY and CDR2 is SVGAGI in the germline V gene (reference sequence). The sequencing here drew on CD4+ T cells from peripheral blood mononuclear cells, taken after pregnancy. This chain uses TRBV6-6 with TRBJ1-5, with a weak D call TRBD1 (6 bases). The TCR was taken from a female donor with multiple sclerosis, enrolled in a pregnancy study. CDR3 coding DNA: TGTGCCAGCAGTTACGCAGGGGCGTCAAGCAATCAGCCCCAGCATTTT. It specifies CASSYAGASSNQPQHF.